Below, 13 T cell receptor beta chains from the same sample are listed, as sequenced in a study of shared T cell receptors in the human thymus (dated by TCRdb to about 2021). To prepare the library, the immunoSEQ multiplex PCR assay was applied. TCRdb retrieved this table from immuneACCESS and kept in-frame rearrangements only. Not all clones are present; in checked studies, unresolved V genes account for under half, and no reason is known for the remainder. The sample yields some 700,000 clones; roughly 90% were counted once. 0.0085% to 0.012% of the sample is held by the ten biggest clonotypes. These data were also filed under a second study, of human thymus T cells.

The sequenced material came from thymocytes. The source of these receptors is a boy younger than two with a congenital heart defect. Donor details come from another sample of the same person, matched by shared clones.

The chain couples TRBV30 to TRBJ2-1; TRBD2 agrees at 10 bases. Trimming removed 4 bases from V and 6 bases from J; junction bases left unmatched: 6. Germline CDR1 and CDR2: GTSNPN and SVGIG (reference sequence). This CDR3 is 14 amino acids long. The CDR3 reads CAWKSGRAFNEQFF. The CDR3 DNA reads as TGTGCCTGGAAAAGCGGGAGGGCCTTCAATGAGCAGTTCTTC.

A single count supports this clone. The chain carries TRBV6-1 and TRBJ1-3; maybe TRBD1 (6 bases). The V end was cut by 0 bases, the J end by 0 bases, with 9 bases between. The CDR3 length is 16 residues. CDR1 is MNHNS and CDR2 is SASEGT in the germline V gene. CDR3 region: CASSEAEDSSGNTIYF. The CDR3, as DNA: TGTGCCAGCAGTGAAGCGGAGGACAGCTCTGGAAACACCATATATTTT.

The rearrangement links TRBV7-2 to TRBJ1-5, with no clear D. The ends were cut back, 5 bases at V and 6 bases at J, with 20 bases in the middle. The CDR3 runs to 16 residues. Germline values: CDR1 SGHTA, CDR2 FQGNSA. The CDR3 loop reads CASSPRLEEGRQPQHF. CDR3 DNA: TGTGCCAGCAGCCCCCGCTTAGAAGAGGGTCGTCAGCCCCAGCATTTT.

This clone has just one count. The chain combines TRBV5-4 with TRBJ1-2; 9 bases are shared with TRBD1. Trimming removed 9 bases from V and 7 bases from J; junction bases left unmatched: 13. The CDR3 sequence is 14 residues long. Germline V gene lookup returns CDR1 SGHNT and CDR2 YYREEE (reference sequence). The CDR3 DNA is TGTGCCACCCCAACAGGGGGCGGGCATGCTGGCTACACCTTC. Its protein is CATPTGGGHAGYTF.

This chain connects TRBV18 to TRBJ2-7, with TRBD2 matching 10 bases. The length of the CDR3 is 16 residues. The J segment lost 0 bases and the V segment lost 4 bases, leaving 6 bases of the junction unmatched. Germline V gives CDR1 KGHSH, CDR2 LQKENI. The CDR3 nucleotides read TGTGCCAGCTCACTCCTTAGCGGGAGGCCCTCCTACGAGCAGTACTTC. Protein: CASSLLSGRPSYEQYF.

This clone was seen more than once but under ten times. The J gene is TRBJ2-1, the V gene TRBV5-6; 12 bases map to TRBD2. This CDR3 comprises 16 residues. CDR1 SGHDT and CDR2 YYEEEE come from the germline V gene. The junction had 2 bases not matched to a gene; V was cut back by 0 bases and J by 4 bases. The CDR3 is CASSLVGTSGYNEQFF. The CDR3 DNA follows: TGTGCCAGCAGCTTGGTAGGGACTAGCGGGTACAATGAGCAGTTCTTC.

The rearrangement links TRBV21-1 to TRBJ1-2; TRBD1 is the table's D call, not checked against the DNA. TRBV21-1 is noted as a pseudogene. The CDR3 has 18 amino acids. The CDR3 reads CGANGPSGALLVPYGYTF. In DNA form, the CDR3 reads TGTGGAGCAAATGGGCCCTCAGGGGCCCTCTTGGTCCCATATGGCTACACCTTC.

This clone was seen only once. The gene calls are TRBV28 and TRBJ2-7, with 9 positions matching TRBD1. Germline-derived CDR1 and CDR2 are MDHEN and SYDVKM. CDR3 length: 14 amino acids. J lost 5 bases, V lost 1 base, and 3 bases had no gene match. DNA of the CDR3: TGTGCCAGCAGTTTATACAGGGGGCGCAACGAGCAGTACTTC. The encoded protein is CASSLYRGRNEQYF. Together with reference TRBV28 and TRBJ2-7, the CDR3 gives the full variable domain: DVKVTQSSRYLVKRTGEKVFLECVQDMDHENMFWYRQDPGLGLRLIYFSYDVKMKEKGDIPEGYSVSREKKERFSLILESASTNQTSMYLCASSLYRGRNEQYFGPGTRLTVT.

The chain joins TRBV27 to TRBJ2-1; D ambiguous. From germline, CDR1 is MNHEY and CDR2 SMNVEV (reference sequence). The CDR3 runs 15 residues. Trimming removed 5 bases from V and 2 bases from J, with 13 bases in between. CDR3 residues: CASSPPSETYNEQFF. Written as DNA, the CDR3 is TGTGCCAGCAGTCCCCCCAGCGAGACCTACAATGAGCAGTTCTTC.

The gene calls are TRBV6-6 and TRBJ2-7; D may be TRBD2 (6 bases). Germline V gives CDR1 MNHNY, CDR2 SVGAGI (reference sequence). CDR3 length: 13 residues. V gave up 6 bases and J gave up 2 bases, with 11 bases separating them. The CDR3 DNA reads as TGTGCCAGCAGATTCGGGAGTCCCTACGAGCAGTACTTC. Protein sequence: CASRFGSPYEQYF.

This clone was recorded once. The CDR3 sequence: CASSSEGLAIKEQFF. As DNA, the CDR3 is TGTGCCAGCAGCTCCGAAGGCTTAGCGATCAAGGAGCAGTTCTTC. V gene TRBV7-9 combines with J gene TRBJ2-1, with a weak D call TRBD2 (5 bases). This CDR3 has 15 amino acids. Germline assignment: CDR1 SEHNR and CDR2 FQNEAQ (reference sequence). The ends were cut back, 4 bases at V and 10 bases at J, with 20 bases in the middle.

The chain carries TRBV30 and TRBJ2-7; D call uncertain. The V and J ends lost 0 bases and 2 bases respectively, with 17 bases between them. The CDR3 consists of 16 residues. CDR1 and CDR2 from the germline V gene are GTSNPN and SVGIG (reference sequence). In DNA form, the CDR3 reads TGTGCCTGGAGTGTACGGCGGATAGGTACCCCCTACGAGCAGTACTTC. Its translation: CAWSVRRIGTPYEQYF.

The rearrangement uses TRBV7-2 and TRBJ2-4; perhaps TRBD1 as D (5 bases). The germline V gene has CDR1 SGHTA and CDR2 FQGNSA. CDR3 length: 16 residues. Deletions cut 5 bases from V and 3 bases from J, with 17 bases between. In DNA, the CDR3 is TGTGCCAGCAGCCCTATTACCGAAGGGGACAAAAACATTCAGTACTTC. This encodes CASSPITEGDKNIQYF.